Presented here are 22 T cell receptor beta chains from one specimen sequenced in a study of T-cell reconstitution after alpha-beta-depleted transplantation in children. Library preparation (for TCRbeta) was performed with unique molecular identifiers. From the PCR reads, TCRdb called clonotypes with MiXCR, one entry per CDR3 protein. Of more than 500,000 distinct CDR3 sequences listed, about an eighth are singletons. The sequenced sample was PBMCs, mostly from graft donor cells, obtained 180 days after TCRalphabeta/CD19-depleted stem cell transplant. The receptors come from a female patient aged 2-10 years who had a stem cell transplant for aplastic anemia, so the T cells may come from the graft donor.

The chain couples TRBV9 to TRBJ2-2, with D perhaps matching TRBD1 or TRBD2 (5 bases each). CDR1 and CDR2 from the germline V gene are SGDLS and YYNGEE. The V gene lost 1 base and the J gene lost 0 bases, with 13 bases spanning the gap. The CDR3 contains 17 residues. CDR3: CASSVYTLGANTGELFF. In nucleotides, the CDR3 is TGTGCCAGCAGCGTATATACTTTGGGGGCGAACACCGGGGAGCTGTTTTTT.

The chain combines TRBV5-4 with TRBJ2-1; D is undetermined. This CDR3 contains 19 residues. V gave up 0 bases and J gave up 4 bases, with 23 bases separating them. Per germline, CDR1 SGHNT and CDR2 YYREEE (reference sequence). The CDR3: CASSLESQNLLRIYNEQFF. The CDR3 DNA is TGTGCCAGCAGCTTGGAATCCCAAAATCTTTTGAGGATATACAATGAGCAGTTCTTC.

The chain combines TRBV20-1 with TRBJ2-1; D uncertain. Germline V gene sequence: CDR1 DFQATT, CDR2 SNEGSKA (reference sequence). The V gene lost 3 bases and the J gene lost 10 bases, with 4 bases spanning the gap. The CDR3 is 9 amino acids. The CDR3 is CSARQEQFF. The CDR3 DNA reads as TGCAGTGCTAGGCAAGAGCAGTTCTTC.

This clonotype appeared a few times. This chain links TRBV7-6 with TRBJ2-3; D gene ambiguous. Germline V gene sequence: CDR1 SGHVS, CDR2 FNYEAQ. CDR3 length: 14 residues. V lost 3 bases and J lost 3, with 10 bases in between. The CDR3 region has the DNA TGTGCCAGCAGCTTCCCGAGATCAACAGATACGCAGTATTTT. Translated, it gives CASSFPRSTDTQYF.

This clonotype was detected ten times or more. V gene TRBV12-3 or TRBV12-4 combines with J gene TRBJ1-1; a weak D match, TRBD1 (6 bases). Trimming took 5 bases from V and 1 from J, leaving 11 bases between them. This CDR3 region has 14 residues. CDR3 DNA: TGTGCCAGCAGTCCGGTAGGGGGGAACACTGAAGCTTTCTTT. Translation: CASSPVGGNTEAFF.

At least ten counts were recorded for this clonotype. The V call is TRBV24-1, the J call TRBJ2-4; weak D call: TRBD2 (5 bases). Per germline, CDR1 KGHDR and CDR2 SFDVKD. Trimming stripped 0 bases from V and 11 bases from J, with 10 bases between. The CDR3 runs to 13 residues. The DNA for the CDR3 is TGTGCCACCAGTGATTTGGTCGCCGGGGTTCAGTACTTC. It specifies CATSDLVAGVQYF.

Ten or more counts support this clonotype. J is TRBJ1-2 and V is TRBV28; 10 bases are a match to TRBD1. J gave up 9 bases and V 5 bases, and 9 bases lay outside the gene matches. Germline V gives CDR1 MDHEN, CDR2 SYDVKM. The CDR3 has 14 residues. CDR3 bases: TGTGCCAGCAGTCCCGGGACAGGGGACATGAGCTACACCTTC. Translation gives CASSPGTGDMSYTF.

This clonotype was recorded a few times. The chain employs TRBV7-2 and TRBJ2-3, with 12 bases that match TRBD2. There are 17 residues in the CDR3. Trimming removed 5 bases from V and 4 bases from J; junction bases left unmatched: 10. CDR1 and CDR2 from the germline V gene are SGHTA and FQGNSA. The CDR3 protein is CASSPRLAGDRADTQYF. The CDR3 DNA sequence: TGTGCCAGCAGCCCCCGACTAGCGGGAGATAGGGCAGATACGCAGTATTTT.

This clonotype showed up just a few times. The rearrangement joins TRBV18 to TRBJ2-1; 7 nucleotides align to TRBD2. This CDR3 has 15 residues. V shed 3 bases, J shed 1 base, and the junction held 3 bases outside the gene matches. Germline CDR1 and CDR2: KGHSH and LQKENI. CDR3 residues: CASSPGGVSYNEQFF. CDR3 coding DNA: TGTGCCAGCTCACCTGGGGGGGTGTCCTACAATGAGCAGTTCTTC.

CDR3 residues: CASSFDSSNTGELFF. CDR3 DNA: TGTGCCAGCAGCTTCGATAGCTCGAACACCGGGGAGCTGTTTTTT. This chain links TRBV7-2 with TRBJ2-2; D gene ambiguous. Deletions cut 3 bases from V and 0 bases from J, with 8 bases between. This CDR3 spans 15 amino acids. CDR1 SGHTA and CDR2 FQGNSA come from the germline V gene.

This sequence joins TRBV20-1 and TRBJ2-4, with 7 bases matching TRBD2. The CDR3 length is 13 residues. The germline V gene encodes CDR1 DFQATT and CDR2 SNEGSKA (reference sequence). With V trimmed by 7 bases and J by 6 bases, 9 bases remained unmatched. As DNA, the CDR3 is TGCAGTGTTCGGGGGGAGAGCGGAAACATTCAGTACTTC. Its protein is CSVRGESGNIQYF.

A note on this clonotype: This may arise from a read error, as a much more abundant clone is one base away. The rearrangement uses TRBV29-1 and TRBJ2-2; 7 nucleotides line up with TRBD1. CDR1 is SQVTM and CDR2 is ANQGSEA in the germline V gene. This CDR3 has 12 amino acids. The CDR3 is CSVEGQTGDLFF. The CDR3 region has the DNA TGCAGCGTTGAGGGACAGACCGGGGATCTGTTTTTT.

The chain is built from TRBV3-1 and TRBJ2-3; D ambiguous. Looked up from germline, CDR1 is LGHDT and CDR2 is YNNKEL (reference sequence). The V and J ends lost 2 bases and 5 bases respectively, with 8 bases between them. This CDR3 is 13 amino acids long. The CDR3 DNA reads as TGTGCCAGCAGCCAATTGAGAAGAGATACGCAGTATTTT. Translation gives CASSQLRRDTQYF.

This clonotype came up a few times. The rearrangement links TRBV28 to TRBJ1-2, with D maybe TRBD1 (5 bases). In germline, CDR1 is MDHEN, CDR2 SYDVKM. The CDR3 is made up of 15 amino acids. V was pared by 6 bases and J by 0 bases, with 14 bases between. Here the CDR3 reads CASRNWGVANYGYTF. CDR3 in DNA: TGTGCCAGCAGAAACTGGGGGGTAGCTAACTATGGCTACACCTTC.

This clonotype was observed a handful of times. The V call is TRBV28, the J call TRBJ1-4; unclear D gene. Germline V gene lookup returns CDR1 MDHEN and CDR2 SYDVKM. V gave up 6 bases and J gave up 0 bases, with 14 bases separating them. This CDR3 comprises 16 residues. CDR3 protein: CASRPWTAPTNEKLFF. The CDR3 DNA sequence: TGTGCCAGCAGACCATGGACGGCCCCAACTAATGAAAAACTGTTTTTT. Together with reference TRBV28 and TRBJ1-4, the CDR3 gives the full variable domain: DVKVTQSSRYLVKRTGEKVFLECVQDMDHENMFWYRQDPGLGLRLIYFSYDVKMKEKGDIPEGYSVSREKKERFSLILESASTNQTSMYLCASRPWTAPTNEKLFFGSGTQLSVL.

In DNA form, the CDR3 reads TGCAGTGCTAAGGGCAGGTCCTACGAGCAGTACTTC. Its translation is CSAKGRSYEQYF. The chain carries TRBV20-1 and TRBJ2-7; the D is unclear. There are 12 residues in the CDR3. With 4 bases removed from V and 1 base from J, the gap between germline ends came to 8 bases. Germline CDR1 DFQATT, CDR2 SNEGSKA (reference sequence).

This clonotype was picked up a small number of times. The chain recombines TRBV5-1 with TRBJ2-5; 7 bases are shared with TRBD2. Germline V CDR1 and CDR2: SGHRS, YFSETQ. After removal of 0 bases from V and 4 bases from J, the junction contained 6 bases not matched to a gene. This CDR3 region has 15 residues. The CDR3 reads CASSLGASGPETQYF. The CDR3, as DNA: TGCGCCAGCAGCTTGGGGGCTAGCGGCCCAGAGACCCAGTACTTC.

The chain has TRBV6-5 and TRBJ2-3; D remains ambiguous. Between the trimmed V and J ends, which lost 0 bases and 0 bases, there was a span of 16 bases. The CDR3 consists of 18 residues. Germline CDR1 reads MNHEY; CDR2 reads SVGAGI. CDR3 DNA sequence: TGTGCCAGCAGTTACTCGAGAATGCGAGTCGCTAGCACAGATACGCAGTATTTT. The encoded protein is CASSYSRMRVASTDTQYF.

This clonotype was recorded many times. The chain couples TRBV20-1 to TRBJ2-5; 10 bases align to TRBD2. Germline V CDR1 and CDR2: DFQATT, SNEGSKA (reference sequence). The CDR3 is 15 residues long. The V and J ends lost 5 bases and 5 bases, in that order; junction bases with no gene match: 11. The chain's CDR3 is CSAPRISGRHETQYF. CDR3 DNA: TGCAGTGCTCCCCGTATTAGCGGGAGGCACGAGACCCAGTACTTC.

This clonotype came up a few times. The J gene is TRBJ1-1, the V gene TRBV7-2; 9 bases agree with TRBD1. CDR1 SGHTA and CDR2 FQGNSA come from the germline V gene. V shed 5 bases, J shed 4 bases, and the junction held 8 bases outside the gene matches. CDR3 length: 15 residues. CDR3 DNA sequence: TGTGCCAGCAGCACAAGACAGGGGGTGAGCACTGAAGCTTTCTTT. This codes for CASSTRQGVSTEAFF.

This chain connects TRBV6-2 or TRBV6-3 to TRBJ2-3, with TRBD1 matching 8 bases. The CDR3 sequence is 17 residues long. Germline-derived CDR1 and CDR2 are MNHEY and SVGEGT. Unmatched junction bases numbered 8, after V lost 0 bases and J lost 3 bases. CDR3 sequence reads: CASSYSMGDRGTDTQYF. Here the CDR3 DNA reads TGTGCCAGCAGTTACTCGATGGGCGACAGGGGTACAGATACGCAGTATTTT.

The chain is built from TRBV7-8 and TRBJ2-7, with D tentatively TRBD1 (6 bases). Trimming stripped 1 base from V and 2 bases from J, with 15 bases between. Germline CDR1 reads SGHVS; CDR2 reads FQNEAQ. The CDR3 is 16 amino acids. The CDR3 here is CASSLEARGRPYEQYV. In DNA form, the CDR3 reads TGTGCCAGCAGCTTAGAGGCCAGGGGTCGCCCCTACGAGCAGTACGTC.